The clone carrying this T cell receptor (beta chain) appeared many times. Its antigen is currently unknown. An end of the junction does not agree with germline; a read error may underlie this. This specimen belongs to a study of T cells after yellow fever vaccination. About the research overall: The authors prepared low-cell-number fractions using SMART-Seq v4 Ultra Low Input. Notes on the study in general: Clonotypes shared by both compartments, CD4 and CD8, made up a small share. A secondary response was less intense yet reached its peak sooner, at day 5 versus 15. Reappearing after the booster were most of the clones from primary vaccination (roughly 95% CD4, about 88% CD8).

The CDR3 totals 13 residues. Germline assignment: CDR1 SGHVS and CDR2 FNYEAQ. In TCRdb, the 5' RACE reads were re-called with MiXCR into one record per CDR3 protein. The sample records 50,000 or so distinct CDR3 sequences, around 7% being singletons. This material consisted of CD8+ T cells sorted from PBMCs, taken roughly 15 days after the first yellow fever vaccination. This sequence joins TRBV7-6 and TRBJ1-5; no clear D. This clonotype originated in a young man who received the YFV17D yellow fever vaccine. The chain's CDR3 is CSSSPGNNQPQHF. For the CDR3, the DNA is TGTTCCAGCAGCCCGGGGAACAATCAGCCCCAGCATTTT.